What follows are 28 T cell receptor beta chains derived from one specimen sequenced in a study of blood T cell repertoires in COVID-19. The table came from immunoSEQ multiplex PCR; TCRdb's copy has only in-frame clones and leaves some out. Of around 460,000 clones listed, around 90% are singletons. What was sequenced was peripheral blood. The receptors originated from a man between 18 and 35 years old with COVID-19, enrolled during active disease.

The chain joins TRBV6-1 to TRBJ2-1; 7 bases match TRBD2. The trim removed 1 base at V and 2 bases at J, leaving 5 bases unmatched. The CDR3 sequence is 16 residues long. Germline loops: CDR1 MNHNS, CDR2 SASEGT. This chain's CDR3 is CASSEVPAGPYNEQFF. The CDR3 coding sequence is TGTGCCAGCAGTGAAGTGCCAGCGGGGCCCTACAATGAGCAGTTCTTC.

The gene calls are TRBV19 and TRBJ2-1; TRBD2 aligns across 8 bases. V shed 3 bases, J shed 7 bases, and the junction held 14 bases outside the gene matches. The CDR3 is made up of 17 amino acids. The V gene's germline CDR1 is LNHDA and CDR2 SQIVND (reference sequence). CDR3 loop: CASSIRGTSLFLNEQFF. As DNA, the CDR3 is TGTGCCAGTAGTATTAGAGGGACTAGTTTATTCTTGAATGAGCAGTTCTTC.

The V and J genes are TRBV24-1 and TRBJ2-5, with D perhaps TRBD1 (7 bases). Trimming cost V 0 bases and J 5 bases, with 12 bases left between them. This CDR3 is 15 amino acids long. Germline V gene sequence: CDR1 KGHDR, CDR2 SFDVKD. The CDR3 sequence: CATSDLGGGHETQYF. The CDR3 nucleotides are TGTGCCACCAGTGATTTGGGAGGGGGCCACGAGACCCAGTACTTC.

This clone was detected a few times. The chain recombines TRBV2 with TRBJ2-7, with 8 positions matching TRBD2. Germline lookup yields CDR1 SNHLY and CDR2 FYNNEI. Trimming took 11 bases from V and 2 from J; bases not matched to a gene: 2. The CDR3 is 11 residues long. The CDR3 region is CASGGAYEQYF. CDR3 nucleotide sequence: TGTGCCTCCGGGGGGGCCTACGAGCAGTACTTC.

This chain connects TRBV7-8 to TRBJ2-3, with a weak D call TRBD1 (5 bases). Trimming pared 5 bases from V and 1 base from J, leaving 22 bases between. The CDR3 runs 18 residues. Germline V gene data show CDR1 as SGHVS and CDR2 as FQNEAQ. CDR3 protein: CASSVGGLRQGGTDTQYF. In DNA form, the CDR3 reads TGTGCCAGCAGCGTCGGTGGGTTACGGCAGGGTGGCACAGATACGCAGTATTTT.

This chain joins TRBV5-1 and TRBJ2-3; the D gene is possibly TRBD2 (5 bases). The CDR3 consists of 16 residues. Trimming shortened V by 0 bases and J by 1 base, and 12 bases separated the two germline ends. CDR1 is SGHRS and CDR2 is YFSETQ in the germline V gene. The CDR3 nucleotides read TGCGCCAGCAGCTTGGATGGGATGGGAGGCACAGATACGCAGTATTTT. This translates into CASSLDGMGGTDTQYF.

The rearrangement uses TRBV4-2 and TRBJ1-2; D remains ambiguous. Trimming removed 0 bases at V and 8 bases at J, with 13 bases between. This CDR3 has 14 amino acids. Germline CDR1 LGHNA, CDR2 YNFKEQ. This chain's CDR3 is CASSQEEQVIGYTF. The CDR3 DNA reads as TGTGCCAGCAGCCAAGAAGAGCAGGTCATCGGCTACACCTTC.

The chain has TRBV7-3 and TRBJ2-2; 12 positions match TRBD2. J was trimmed by 6 bases and V by 2 bases; bases with no gene match: 7. CDR3 size: 17 residues. Germline V gene data show CDR1 as SGHTA and CDR2 as FQGTGA. CDR3 nucleotides: TGTGCCAGCAGCTTACTAGCGGGAGGGCCATTGGCCGGGGAGCTGTTTTTT. Its protein product is CASSLLAGGPLAGELFF.

The rearrangement joins TRBV7-8 to TRBJ2-2; 13 bases are a match to TRBD2. V lost 10 bases and J lost 4; bases outside the gene matches: 12. The CDR3 consists of 17 residues. From germline, CDR1 is SGHVS and CDR2 FQNEAQ. CDR3 in amino acids: CATTATSGRRFTGELFF. CDR3 nucleotide sequence: TGTGCCACCACGGCGACTAGCGGGAGGAGGTTCACCGGGGAGCTGTTTTTT. Looking up the rest from reference TRBV7-8 and TRBJ2-2 gives the full variable domain: GAGVSQSPRYKVAKRGQDVALRCDPISGHVSLFWYQQALGQGPEFLTYFQNEAQLDKSGLPSDRFFAERPEGSVSTLKIQRTQQEDSAVYLCATTATSGRRFTGELFFGEGSRLTVL.

This chain connects TRBV18 to TRBJ2-3; 8 bases line up with TRBD2. The germline V gene encodes CDR1 KGHSH and CDR2 LQKENI. The CDR3 has 16 residues. J gave up 6 bases and V 3 bases, and 11 bases lay outside the gene matches. The CDR3 nucleotides are TGTGCCAGCTCACCTGGGACGGGGGGGCCAACCGATACGCAGTATTTT. The encoded protein is CASSPGTGGPTDTQYF. Drawing the rest from reference TRBV18 and TRBJ2-3, the complete variable domain is NAGVMQNPRHLVRRRGQEARLRCSPMKGHSHVYWYRQLPEEGLKFMVYLQKENIIDESGMPKERFSAEFPKEGPSILRIQQVVRGDSAAYFCASSPGTGGPTDTQYFGPGTRLTVL.

The genes are TRBV5-6 and TRBJ2-3; tentatively, D is TRBD2 (6 bases). Per the germline V gene, CDR1 is SGHDT and CDR2 is YYEEEE. The CDR3 sequence is 14 residues long. The V and J ends lost 2 bases and 6 bases respectively, with 13 bases between them. CDR3 nucleotides: TGTGCCAGCAGCTTTGGACTAAACGGCGATACGCAGTATTTT. Encoded protein: CASSFGLNGDTQYF. The variable domain in full, completed from reference TRBV5-6 and TRBJ2-3, reads DAGVTQSPTHLIKTRGQQVTLRCSPKSGHDTVSWYQQALGQGPQFIFQYYEEEERQRGNFPDRFSGHQFPNYSSELNVNALLLGDSALYLCASSFGLNGDTQYFGPGTRLTVL.

This clone showed up just a few times. The genes are TRBV18 and TRBJ2-7; 8 bases are shared with TRBD2. The CDR3 has 15 residues. Trimming cost V 1 base and J 6 bases; bases outside gene matches: 8. The germline gives CDR1 KGHSH, CDR2 LQKENI. Here the CDR3 DNA reads TGTGCCAGCTCACCACAAGCGGGGGCTTCCCGCGAGCAGTACTTC. It translates to CASSPQAGASREQYF.

V and J are TRBV6-5 and TRBJ2-7; 7 bases agree with TRBD1. This CDR3 is built from 14 residues. The V gene end was trimmed by 4 bases and the J gene end by 7 bases; junction bases not matched to a gene: 10. Germline V lookup: CDR1 MNHEY, CDR2 SVGAGI. The CDR3 region is CASSFGTALGEQYF. The CDR3 nucleotides are TGTGCCAGCAGTTTCGGGACAGCCCTCGGGGAGCAGTACTTC.

V gene TRBV6-2 or TRBV6-3 combines with J gene TRBJ2-2, with 9 bases aligning to TRBD2. The CDR3 runs 15 residues. The germline V gene encodes CDR1 MNHEY and CDR2 SVGEGT. The junction had 4 bases not matched to a gene; V was cut back by 2 bases and J by 6 bases. This CDR3 reads CASSYAGGPAGELFF. In nucleotides, the CDR3 is TGTGCCAGCAGTTACGCGGGAGGGCCAGCCGGGGAGCTGTTTTTT.

V gene TRBV11-2 combines with J gene TRBJ2-1; maybe TRBD2 (5 bases). Germline V lookup: CDR1 SGHAT, CDR2 FQNNGV. The length of the CDR3 is 16 residues. Trimming removed 5 bases from V and 5 bases from J, with 19 bases in between. The CDR3: CASSPLTSISHNEQFF. CDR3 DNA sequence: TGTGCCAGCAGCCCACTAACTAGTATTTCCCACAATGAGCAGTTCTTC.

The chain employs TRBV7-9 and TRBJ2-1; tentative D call: TRBD1 (6 bases). The CDR3 spans 15 residues. Germline CDR1 is SEHNR and CDR2 is FQNEAQ (reference sequence). With 0 bases removed from V and 7 bases from J, the gap between germline ends came to 13 bases. The CDR3 loop is CASSLAVSQGNEQFF. The DNA of the CDR3 is TGTGCCAGCAGCTTAGCGGTTTCCCAGGGGAATGAGCAGTTCTTC.

V is TRBV6-5 and J is TRBJ2-7, with 9 bases matching TRBD2. The CDR3 has 15 residues. Per the germline V gene, CDR1 is MNHEY and CDR2 is SVGAGI. The V segment lost 10 bases and the J segment 2 bases; nucleotides outside the gene matches: 12. The CDR3 sequence: CATSKVLAGTYEQYF. DNA for the CDR3: TGTGCCACCTCAAAAGTACTAGCGGGTACCTACGAGCAGTACTTC.

This chain links TRBV7-9 with TRBJ1-2; D not resolved. This CDR3 has 14 amino acids. V was trimmed by 7 bases and J by 0 bases, leaving 12 bases between them. CDR1 is SEHNR, CDR2 FQNEAQ, per germline (reference sequence). The CDR3 here is CASILTRANYGYTF. The CDR3 nucleotides are TGTGCCAGCATCCTGACGAGGGCTAACTATGGCTACACCTTC.

The chain combines TRBV7-8 with TRBJ2-1, with 14 bases aligning to TRBD2. The length of the CDR3 is 17 residues. Germline loops: CDR1 SGHVS, CDR2 FQNEAQ. Trimming at V came to 5 bases and at J to 3 bases, leaving 6 bases not matched to a gene. The CDR3 spells CASSPGLAGVNYNEQFF. CDR3 nucleotide sequence: TGTGCCAGCAGCCCGGGACTAGCGGGAGTAAACTACAATGAGCAGTTCTTC.

This chain connects TRBV25-1 to TRBJ2-5; D remains unclear. The germline V gene has CDR1 MGHDK and CDR2 SYGVNS. The CDR3 sequence is 11 residues long. The V end lost 7 bases, the J end lost 5 bases, and 8 bases lay between the germline ends. CDR3 sequence reads: CASTARETQYF. DNA for the CDR3: TGTGCCAGCACAGCGCGGGAGACCCAGTACTTC.

The chain is built from TRBV7-9 and TRBJ2-3, with 15 nucleotides matching TRBD2. Germline values: CDR1 SEHNR, CDR2 FQNEAQ (reference sequence). The ends lost 4 bases at V and 5 bases at J; junction bases unmatched: 7. The CDR3 loop spans 17 amino acids. The CDR3 loop is CASSSGTSGGSRDTQYF. CDR3 bases: TGTGCCAGCAGCTCCGGGACTAGCGGGGGGAGTAGAGATACGCAGTATTTT.

The chain joins TRBV6-8 to TRBJ1-5; 8 nucleotides match TRBD1. This CDR3 is 16 amino acids long. Trimming cost V 6 bases and J 3 bases; bases outside gene matches: 10. Germline lookup yields CDR1 MNHGY and CDR2 SAAAGT. CDR3 in DNA: TGTGCCAGCAGCAACACCCCGGACAGGGACAATCAGCCCCAGCATTTT. The encoded protein is CASSNTPDRDNQPQHF.

This CDR3 reads CASRKAGLNNEQFF. The CDR3 nucleotides read TGTGCCAGTCGGAAAGCGGGGTTAAACAATGAGCAGTTCTTC. The chain joins TRBV19 to TRBJ2-1; 7 nucleotides match TRBD2. Germline values: CDR1 LNHDA, CDR2 SQIVND (reference sequence). V lost 8 bases, J lost 5 bases, and 9 bases stayed unmatched. The CDR3 spans 14 residues.

V gene TRBV9 combines with J gene TRBJ1-3; a weak D match, TRBD1 (5 bases). V lost 2 bases and J 0 bases, leaving 9 bases between the germline ends. This CDR3 spans 15 amino acids. Germline CDR1 and CDR2: SGDLS and YYNGEE. The CDR3 protein is CASSVTGGSGNTIYF. The CDR3 DNA is TGTGCCAGCAGCGTCACGGGGGGCTCTGGAAACACCATATATTTT.

This chain links TRBV5-6 with TRBJ2-1; 12 positions match TRBD2. CDR1 SGHDT and CDR2 YYEEEE come from the germline V gene. After removal of 0 bases from V and 4 bases from J, the junction contained 8 bases not matched to a gene. The CDR3 has 18 residues. The CDR3: CASSLGWTSGIIYNEQFF. The CDR3 bases are TGTGCCAGCAGCTTGGGTTGGACTAGCGGGATCATTTACAATGAGCAGTTCTTC.

This clone was detected only once. The rearrangement links TRBV6-5 to TRBJ2-1, with D possibly matching TRBD2 (5 bases). CDR1 is MNHEY, CDR2 SVGAGI, per germline. With 0 bases removed from V and 8 bases from J, the gap between germline ends came to 14 bases. The CDR3 spans 15 residues. CDR3 sequence: CASSYSSVDLDEQFF. In nucleotides, the CDR3 is TGTGCCAGCAGTTACTCTAGCGTAGATTTAGATGAGCAGTTCTTC.

The chain recombines TRBV12-3 or TRBV12-4 with TRBJ2-1, with 11 nucleotides matching TRBD2. V was clipped by 7 bases and J by 9 bases; unmatched bases: 5. There are 13 residues in the CDR3. The CDR3 nucleotides are TGTGCCAGCACCAGACTAGCGGGGAGTGAGCAGTTCTTC. Translating gives CASTRLAGSEQFF.

V gene TRBV5-4 combines with J gene TRBJ2-5, with 14 bases lining up with TRBD2. The V gene's germline CDR1 is SGHNT and CDR2 YYREEE (reference sequence). The junction had 2 bases not matched to a gene; V was cut back by 4 bases and J by 3 bases. The CDR3 has 15 amino acids. In DNA form, the CDR3 reads TGTGCCAGCAGCCCGGGACTAGCGGGAGAAGAGACCCAGTACTTC. Its protein is CASSPGLAGEETQYF.